This TCR beta chain was profiled in a study of cytomegalovirus exposure and HLA in healthy donors. A multiplex PCR was run with 60 Vbeta primers and 13 Jbeta primers. TCRdb's copy holds only in-frame clones and misses some; the assay was immunoSEQ multiplex PCR. The sample has 150,000 or so clones; the top ten hold more than 1.5%. Trimming took off 1 base at V and 0 bases at J, with 9 bases between the two ends. The CDR3 is 15 residues long. Germline assignment: CDR1 SGHTA and CDR2 FQGNSA. The chain recombines TRBV7-2 with TRBJ1-1; D not certain. The sequence was collected from a woman aged 40 to 50 in good health and CMV-seropositive. Specimen: PBMCs. CDR3 DNA sequence: TGTGCCAGCAGCTTAGGGGCCGCAGTGAACACTGAAGCTTTCTTT. This gives the protein CASSLGAAVNTEAFF.